The 5 T cell receptor beta chains below all came from one sample that was sequenced in a study of shared clonotypes between healthy human individuals. Repertoires were generated with immunoSEQ multiplex PCR, while TCRdb's copy carries only in-frame clones and drops some. The table includes about 710,000 clones, 73% detected once. The sequenced sample was memory CD4+ T cells sorted from blood. Subset: CD45RA-negative fraction. The receptors stem from a woman aged 25 to 39 in good health.

This sequence joins TRBV14 and TRBJ2-7, with D possibly being TRBD2 (6 bases). The CDR3 sequence is 14 residues long. V was pared by 0 bases and J by 8 bases, with 14 bases between. Germline values: CDR1 SGHDN, CDR2 FVKESK. The CDR3 is CASSQDSHRGKQYF. In DNA form, the CDR3 reads TGTGCCAGCAGCCAAGACTCACACCGCGGGAAGCAGTACTTC.

In regard to this clone: A junction boundary mismatches the germline segment, possibly from a read error. The V call is TRBV20-1, the J call TRBJ2-1; no firm D call. The CDR3 is 11 residues long. Germline V gene sequence: CDR1 DFQATT, CDR2 SNEGSKA (reference sequence). DNA of the CDR3: TGCAGTGCTGTCGAACACAATGAGCGGTTCTTC. Its protein is CSAVEHNERFF.

V and J are TRBV2 and TRBJ2-1, with 8 bases identical to TRBD2. From germline, CDR1 is SNHLY and CDR2 FYNNEI. Trimming took 4 bases from V and 0 from J; bases not matched to a gene: 2. The CDR3 runs 15 residues. The CDR3 region is CASSGGTSSYNEQFF. The CDR3 nucleotides are TGTGCCAGCAGTGGCGGGACTAGCTCCTACAATGAGCAGTTCTTC.

This chain uses TRBV7-9 with TRBJ2-5, with a possible D match to TRBD1 (5 bases). V dropped 0 bases and J dropped 5 bases, with 10 bases sitting between them. Germline V gene sequence: CDR1 SEHNR, CDR2 FQNEAQ (reference sequence). The CDR3 is 14 amino acids. The CDR3 loop reads CASSLAWGRETQYF. The CDR3 bases are TGTGCCAGCAGCTTAGCTTGGGGCCGGGAGACCCAGTACTTC.

This rearrangement joins TRBV19 to TRBJ1-1, with D uncertain. The germline CDR1 and CDR2 sequences are LNHDA and SQIVND (reference sequence). The CDR3 contains 15 residues. Deletions cut 1 base from V and 4 bases from J, with 13 bases between. This CDR3 reads CASSIVTGGGTEAFF. The CDR3 nucleotides read TGTGCCAGTAGTATAGTCACGGGCGGTGGCACTGAAGCTTTCTTT.